This TCR beta chain stems from a study of beta chain features in type 1 diabetes. Isolated RNA was reverse transcribed in full, so expressed TCRB transcripts were sequenced. Data came from immunoSEQ multiplex PCR; TCRdb stores just in-frame clones and leaves some out. The sample yields about 42,000 clones, approximately 53% seen once. This clone has a handful of counts. V lost 4 bases, J lost 4 bases, and 12 bases stayed unmatched. CDR3 length: 16 residues. The V gene's germline CDR1 is SQVTM and CDR2 ANQGSEA. V gene TRBV29-1 combines with J gene TRBJ2-3, with TRBD2 matching 9 bases. The receptor comes from a woman aged 25 to 45 in good health. Sequencing was performed on stem cell memory CD4+ T cells from blood. Here the CDR3 DNA reads TGCAGCGTTGTGGCTAGCGGGATCTCAGCGGCAGATACGCAGTATTTT. Its translation: CSVVASGISAADTQYF.